This record looks at one T cell receptor (beta chain) sequence and its context. Its specificity is unknown. With iRepertoire HTBI primers and Arm-PCR of CDR3 regions, TCR beta libraries were built. Via MiXCR, TCRdb re-called the multiplex PCR reads, giving one row per CDR3 protein. The table includes some 460,000 distinct CDR3 sequences, around 15% detected once. The data stem from a study of regulatory T cells in long-lasting Graves disease. Findings and caveats of the study: A reduction in accuracy may have resulted from the small sample size.

Noted time point: newly diagnosed GD, antithyroid drugs for less than 3 months. Making the TCR library involved RNA that had been extracted from PBMCs. V lost 5 bases to trimming and J lost 7 bases; unmatched junction nucleotides: 10. The CDR3 length is 16 residues. The same sample was also studied in work on T cells in Graves' hyperthyroidism and ophthalmopathy. From that study: Patients were excluded because of uncontrolled infection, other autoimmune disease, pregnancy or lactation.

The chain employs TRBV12-3 or TRBV12-4 and TRBJ2-1; 11 nucleotides agree with TRBD2. Sample: peripheral blood mononuclear cells (PBMCs), taken at new diagnosis, from a patient treated with antithyroid drugs. The clonotype was recovered from a man in his forties with Graves disease. The CDR3 sequence is CASSPQTSGIRNEQFF. CDR3 DNA: TGTGCCAGCAGTCCCCAGACTAGCGGGATTAGGAATGAGCAGTTCTTC.